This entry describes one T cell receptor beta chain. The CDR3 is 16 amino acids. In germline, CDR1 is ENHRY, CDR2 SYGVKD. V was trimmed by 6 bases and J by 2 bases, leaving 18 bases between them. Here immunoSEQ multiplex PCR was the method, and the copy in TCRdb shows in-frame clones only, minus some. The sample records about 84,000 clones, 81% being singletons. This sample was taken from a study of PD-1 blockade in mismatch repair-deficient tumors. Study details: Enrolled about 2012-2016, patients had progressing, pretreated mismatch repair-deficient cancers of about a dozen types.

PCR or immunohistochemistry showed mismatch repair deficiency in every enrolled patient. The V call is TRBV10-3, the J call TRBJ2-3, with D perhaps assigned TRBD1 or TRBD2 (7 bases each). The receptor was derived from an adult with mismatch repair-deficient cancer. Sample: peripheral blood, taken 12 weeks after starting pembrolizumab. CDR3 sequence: CAISQRQGGDTDTQYF. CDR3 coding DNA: TGTGCCATCAGCCAGAGACAGGGAGGGGACACAGATACGCAGTATTTT.